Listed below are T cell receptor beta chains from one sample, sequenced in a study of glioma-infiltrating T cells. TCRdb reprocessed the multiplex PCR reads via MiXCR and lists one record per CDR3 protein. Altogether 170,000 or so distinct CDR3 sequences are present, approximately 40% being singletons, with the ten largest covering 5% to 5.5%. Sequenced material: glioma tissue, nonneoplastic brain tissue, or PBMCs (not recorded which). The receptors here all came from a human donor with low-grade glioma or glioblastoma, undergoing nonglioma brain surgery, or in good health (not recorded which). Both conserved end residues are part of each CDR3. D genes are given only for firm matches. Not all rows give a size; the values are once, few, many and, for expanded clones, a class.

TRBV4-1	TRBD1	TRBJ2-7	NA	CASSQAGQDTYEQYF	TGCGCCAGCAGCCAGGCAGGACAGGATACCTACGAGCAGTACTTC
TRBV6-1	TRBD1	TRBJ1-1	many	CASSDPGQGAAEAFF	TGTGCCAGCAGTGACCCGGGACAGGGGGCAGCTGAAGCTTTCTTT
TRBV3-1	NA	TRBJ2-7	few	CASSQESREQYF	TGTGCCAGCAGCCAAGAATCTCGCGAGCAGTACTTC
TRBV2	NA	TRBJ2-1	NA	CASSEDVSGNEQFF	TGTGCCAGCAGTGAAGACGTGAGTGGAAATGAGCAGTTCTTC
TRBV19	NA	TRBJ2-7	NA	CASSIYGSSYEQYF	TGTGCCAGTAGTATTTACGGTAGCTCCTACGAGCAGTACTTC
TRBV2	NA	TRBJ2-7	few	CASRVVRDGEQYF	TGTGCCAGCAGAGTTGTGCGGGATGGAGAGCAGTACTTC
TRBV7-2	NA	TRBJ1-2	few	CASSPRRRATERGYTF	TGTGCCAGCAGCCCACGTCGAAGGGCTACCGAACGGGGCTACACCTTC
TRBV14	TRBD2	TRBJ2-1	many	CASSQSGRTFNEQFF	TGTGCCAGCAGCCAAAGCGGGAGAACATTCAATGAGCAGTTCTTC
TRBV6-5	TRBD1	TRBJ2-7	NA	CTNSSGTGFHEQYF	TGTACCAACAGTTCCGGGACAGGGTTTCACGAGCAGTACTTC
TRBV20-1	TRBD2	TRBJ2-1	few	CSARGLAGGDEQFF	TGCAGTGCTAGGGGACTAGCGGGAGGGGATGAGCAGTTCTTC
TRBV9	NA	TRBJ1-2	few	CASSTGQTLNYGYTF	TGTGCCAGCAGCACCGGACAGACCCTTAACTATGGCTACACCTTC
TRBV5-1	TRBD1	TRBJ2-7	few	CASSFGQGGEQYF	TGCGCCAGCAGCTTCGGACAGGGTGGCGAGCAGTACTTC
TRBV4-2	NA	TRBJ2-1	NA	CASSLTSSSEQFF	TGTGCCAGCAGCCTAACTAGCTCGAGTGAGCAGTTCTTC
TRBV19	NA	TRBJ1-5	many	CASSMGFQSAQHF	TGTGCCAGTAGTATGGGTTTCCAATCAGCCCAGCATTTT
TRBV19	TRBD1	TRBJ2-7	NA	CASSNRQGVHEQYF	TGTGCCAGTAGTAACAGACAGGGAGTCCACGAGCAGTACTTC
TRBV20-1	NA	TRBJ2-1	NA	CSARDLDLLLAGAYNEQLF	TGCAGTGCTAGAGATTTGGATCTTTTGTTGGCAGGGGCCTACAATGAGCAGCTCTTC
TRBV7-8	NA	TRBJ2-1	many	CASSRQGGYNEQFF	TGTGCCAGCAGTCGACAGGGAGGTTACAATGAGCAGTTCTTC
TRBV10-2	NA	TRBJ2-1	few	CASSDPGDLLDEQFF	TGCGCCAGCAGTGATCCGGGAGATTTGTTGGATGAGCAGTTCTTC
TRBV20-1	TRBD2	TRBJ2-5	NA	CSATPSGGDSETQYF	TGCAGTGCTACACCTAGCGGGGGGGACAGCGAGACCCAGTACTTC
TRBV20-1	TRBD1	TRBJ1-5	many	CSAPGRTGGAGSNQPQHF	TGCAGTGCCCCGGGCAGGACAGGGGGCGCCGGTAGCAATCAGCCCCAGCATTTT
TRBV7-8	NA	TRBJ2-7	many	CASSQGVRGNEQYF	TGTGCCAGCAGCCAAGGGGTGCGAGGGAACGAGCAGTACTTC
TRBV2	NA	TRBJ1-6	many	CASSADGLENSPLHF	TGTGCCAGCAGTGCAGACGGATTGGAGAATTCACCCCTCCACTTT
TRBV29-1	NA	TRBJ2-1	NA	CSARRKGRGEQFF	TGCAGCGCTAGACGGAAAGGAAGGGGTGAGCAGTTCTTC
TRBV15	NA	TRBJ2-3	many	CATSRDPAADTQYF	TGTGCCACCAGCAGAGACCCCGCAGCAGATACGCAGTATTTT
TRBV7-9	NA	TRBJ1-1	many	CASSLEGGTEAFF	TGTGCCAGCAGCTTAGAAGGGGGCACTGAAGCTTTCTTT